The rows below give T cell receptor beta chains drawn from one sample of a study of cytomegalovirus exposure and HLA in healthy donors. The repertoire was sequenced with immunoSEQ multiplex PCR; TCRdb's copy has only in-frame clones and lacks some. The repertoire holds some 160,000 clones, with 78% as singletons. The sample comprised PBMCs. The receptor set was obtained from a woman in her thirties or forties in good health and CMV-seropositive. Both conserved end residues are part of each CDR3. The D gene is left open where the match is weak. Clone size appears in some rows only: once, few, many, or a class for an expanded clone.

>TRBJ1-2|.|.|TRBV19
TGTGCCAGTAGTTCGGGTCGGTGGCTGTCCTATGGCTACACCTTC
CASSSGRWLSYGYTF
>TRBJ2-2|.|.|TRBV15
TGTGCCACCAGCAGAGGGACACTGAATTTGAACACCGGGGAGCTGTTTTTT
CATSRGTLNLNTGELFF
>TRBJ1-2|.|.|TRBV12-5
TGTGCTAGTGGTTTGGACGTACAGGGCAGCTATGGCTACACCTTC
CASGLDVQGSYGYTF
>TRBJ1-2|TRBD1|.|TRBV18
TGTGCCAGCTCACCTGAGGGACAGGGCTTTTGGGGCTACACCTTC
CASSPEGQGFWGYTF
>TRBJ2-5|TRBD1|.|TRBV28
TGTGCCAGCAGCCCCTACAGGGGCCTCGGTTCAATTGAAGAGACCCAGTACTTC
CASSPYRGLGSIEETQYF
>TRBJ1-4|TRBD1|few|TRBV4-1
TGCGCCAGCAGCCAAGAAGGGACAGGGTGGGAAAAACTGTTTTTT
CASSQEGTGWEKLFF
>TRBJ2-1|.|.|TRBV30
TGTGCCTGGGACATCGGGACAACATACAATGAGCAGTTCTTC
CAWDIGTTYNEQFF
>TRBJ1-1|.|.|TRBV14
TGTGCCAGCAGCCAATTTGAAGTTTGGAGTTTGGCCACTGAAGCTTTCTTT
CASSQFEVWSLATEAFF
>TRBJ2-7|.|.|TRBV18
TGTGCCAGCTCACCAACTAGAAGGTTATACGAGCAGTACTTC
CASSPTRRLYEQYF
>TRBJ2-5|TRBD1|once|TRBV15
TGTGCCACCAGCAGGGGGACAGGGGAGACCCAGTACTTC
CATSRGTGETQYF
>TRBJ2-7|TRBD1|.|TRBV28
TGTGCCAGCAGCCCGGGACAGGCCTCCTACGAGCAGTACTTC
CASSPGQASYEQYF
>TRBJ2-1|.|.|TRBV28
TGTGCCAGCAGTAATCTTGAGCAGTTCTTC
CASSNLEQFF
>TRBJ2-2|TRBD1|.|TRBV19
TGTGCCAGTCGGGACAGGCCGAACACCGGGGAGCTGTTTTTT
CASRDRPNTGELFF
>TRBJ1-2|.|.|TRBV6-6
TGTGCCAGCAGTTTAACCTGGGGCGGCACCTATGGCTACACCTTC
CASSLTWGGTYGYTF
>TRBJ1-1|.|.|TRBV6-5
TGTGCCAGCAGTTACTCGACCCGACTGCGCACTGAAGCTTTCTTT
CASSYSTRLRTEAFF
>TRBJ2-1|.|.|TRBV2
TGTGCCGAGGAAGGAGGGGGCGGCGAGCAGTTCTTC
CAEEGGGGEQFF
>TRBJ1-2|.|.|TRBV6-1
TGTGCCAGCAGTGAATCTTACAGCGGAGGAGAGGGCTACACCTTC
CASSESYSGGEGYTF
>TRBJ2-1|TRBD2|.|TRBV5-1
TGCGCCAGCAGCTCCGGGACTAGTGTGAACAATGAGCAGTTCTTC
CASSSGTSVNNEQFF
>TRBJ1-1|TRBD1|.|TRBV15
TGTGCCACCAGCGCAGCCGGGACAGTGAACACTGAAGCTTTCTTT
CATSAAGTVNTEAFF
>TRBJ2-7|TRBD1|few|TRBV27
TGTGCCAGCAGTTTATCTTGGGACAGAAACTACGAGCAGTACTTC
CASSLSWDRNYEQYF
>TRBJ2-3|.|.|TRBV5-4
TGTGCCAGCAGCTTGGTGAGGGGGCGGGGAACAGATACGCAGTATTTT
CASSLVRGRGTDTQYF
>TRBJ1-5|.|once|TRBV10-3
TGTGCCATCAGTGCGGGGGGGCAGCCCCAGCATTTT
CAISAGGQPQHF
>TRBJ2-3|TRBD2|.|TRBV5-8
TGTGCCAGCAGCCGGGGCCTGGCGGGGGGCACAGATACGCAGTATTTT
CASSRGLAGGTDTQYF
>TRBJ1-1|.|.|TRBV23-1
TGCGCCTGCGCGGGGCAGAAGAACCGCGCGTCTGAAGCTTTCTTT
CACAGQKNRASEAFF
>TRBJ2-4|TRBD2|.|TRBV11-2
TGTGCCAGCAGCGTAAACAAAAGACTAGCGGGGGGCCACCAGGACATTCAGTACTTC
CASSVNKRLAGGHQDIQYF
>TRBJ1-1|.|.|TRBV30
TGTGCCTGGAGTGTACGAGGACAGAGATCGGCTTTCTTT
CAWSVRGQRSAFF
>TRBJ2-7|TRBD1|.|TRBV6-5
TGTGCCAGCAGTCGACGACAGGGATCCGAGCAGTACTTC
CASSRRQGSEQYF
>TRBJ1-3|.|.|TRBV18
TGTGCCAGCTCACCCCAACAGGGAAACACCATATATTTT
CASSPQQGNTIYF
>TRBJ1-2|.|.|TRBV6-1
TGTGCCAGCAGTGAAATCCAGGGCCGCGATGGCTACACCTTC
CASSEIQGRDGYTF
>TRBJ2-7|TRBD1|.|TRBV6-6
TGTGCCAGCAGTTTGGGACAGGGGAAAGGCGAGCAGTACTTC
CASSLGQGKGEQYF
>TRBJ2-7|TRBD2|few|TRBV11-2
TGTGCCAGCAGCGCCCGTGAAGCGGGGGGACTTAACGAGCAGTACTTC
CASSAREAGGLNEQYF
>TRBJ1-1|.|.|TRBV6-5
TGTGCCAGCAGCGACCGAGGGTGGAACACTGAAGCTTTCTTT
CASSDRGWNTEAFF
>TRBJ2-7|.|.|TRBV7-3
TGTGCCAGCAGCGTCTCTTCAGGGCTCCTCTCCGAGCAGTACTTC
CASSVSSGLLSEQYF
>TRBJ2-1|.|.|TRBV4-2
TGTGCCAGCAGCCAAGGCCGACAGCAATCCCCCAATGAGCAGTTCTTC
CASSQGRQQSPNEQFF
>TRBJ2-1|TRBD1|.|TRBV27
TGTGCCAGCAGTATGACAGGGGGGGGTAGCAATGAGCAGTTCTTC
CASSMTGGGSNEQFF
>TRBJ2-7|.|few|TRBV9
TGTGCCAGCGGTCCCCCGGACAGCTACGAGCAGTACTTC
CASGPPDSYEQYF
>TRBJ1-1|.|.|TRBV4-2
TGTGCCAGCAGCCGCGCAGGGATAGACACTGAAGCTTTCTTT
CASSRAGIDTEAFF
>TRBJ2-1|.|.|TRBV6-1
TGTGCCAGCAGTGAAGCGCGGGGGACAAACTACAATGAGCAGTTCTTC
CASSEARGTNYNEQFF
>TRBJ2-3|.|.|TRBV5-1
TGCGCCAGCAGCTTGGCGGGGGTTAGCACAGATACGCAGTATTTT
CASSLAGVSTDTQYF
>TRBJ2-7|.|.|TRBV5-1
TGCGCCAGCAGCATATCTACAGGGTCCGAGCAGTACTTC
CASSISTGSEQYF
>TRBJ1-1|.|.|TRBV4-1
TGCGCCAGCAGTTTTGACAGAGTGAACACTGAAGCTTTCTTT
CASSFDRVNTEAFF
>TRBJ2-3|TRBD1|once|TRBV9
TGTGCCAGCGGACAGGGGGAAAGCACAGATACGCAGTATTTT
CASGQGESTDTQYF
>TRBJ1-5|.|.|TRBV7-2
TGTGCCAGCAGCTTGACAAGGGGAAGCAATCAGCCCCAGCATTTT
CASSLTRGSNQPQHF
>TRBJ2-7|.|few|TRBV5-1
TGCGCCAGCAGCTTGACAGGGTCCTACGAGCAGTACTTC
CASSLTGSYEQYF
>TRBJ2-5|TRBD1|few|TRBV5-1
TGCGCCAGCAGCACGGGACAGTACCAAGAGACCCAGTACTTC
CASSTGQYQETQYF
>TRBJ1-5|TRBD1|.|TRBV27
TGTGCCAGCAGACCCGGACAGGGGAGCAATCAGCCCCAGCATTTT
CASRPGQGSNQPQHF
>TRBJ1-3|.|.|TRBV29-1
TGCAGCGTTGTCACAGACTCTGGAAACACCATATATTTT
CSVVTDSGNTIYF
>TRBJ1-2|.|.|TRBV7-2
TGTGCCAGCAGCTTAGACAGGGTAGACTATGGCTACACCTTC
CASSLDRVDYGYTF
>TRBJ2-7|TRBD2|.|TRBV9
TGTGCCAGCAGCCCTAGCGGGGGGGCCTACGAGCAGTACTTC
CASSPSGGAYEQYF
>TRBJ2-6|TRBD2|.|TRBV5-4
TGTGCCAGCAGCCCCCGACTAGCGGGGGCCTCTGGGGCCAACGTCCTGACTTTC
CASSPRLAGASGANVLTF
>TRBJ1-4|.|.|TRBV7-8
TGTGCCAGCAGCTTAGGCAGGGGAAGCGGTACTAATGAAAAACTGTTTTTT
CASSLGRGSGTNEKLFF
>TRBJ2-7|.|.|TRBV2
TGTGCCAGCGGCGCCCAGGCATCCTACGAGCAGTACTTC
CASGAQASYEQYF
>TRBJ2-1|.|.|TRBV11-3
TGTGCCAGCAGCTTAGGGGGGGGCGGGGGTTTCAATGAGCAGTTCTTC
CASSLGGGGGFNEQFF
>TRBJ2-7|TRBD2|once|TRBV18
TGTGCCAGCTCACTCGGACTAGCGGTTACCTACGAGCAGTACTTC
CASSLGLAVTYEQYF